This paragraph covers one TCR beta chain sequence. Its cognate antigen is unknown. Amplification of TCRalpha and TCRbeta cDNA involved two nested PCRs that ran for around 15 and 10 cycles. TCRdb re-called the 5' RACE reads, yielding one record per CDR3 amino acid sequence without DNA. The sample holds approximately 400,000 distinct CDR3 sequences. The germline CDR1 and CDR2 sequences are SGHTA and FQGNSA. The CDR3 has 13 residues. The data derive from a study of monozygotic twins with inflammatory bowel disease. Whole-study results and caveats: With others, IBD patients shared fewer clonotypes than healthy twins did, especially with disease activity.

This sequence was found in a human donor with ulcerative colitis or Crohn's disease, or a healthy co-twin of an affected twin (not recorded which). The V call is TRBV7-2, the J call TRBJ1-5; no DNA is available, so the TRBD1 call from TCRdb remains unchecked. Sequenced sample: blood. The CDR3 sequence: CASSLGAIQPQHF.